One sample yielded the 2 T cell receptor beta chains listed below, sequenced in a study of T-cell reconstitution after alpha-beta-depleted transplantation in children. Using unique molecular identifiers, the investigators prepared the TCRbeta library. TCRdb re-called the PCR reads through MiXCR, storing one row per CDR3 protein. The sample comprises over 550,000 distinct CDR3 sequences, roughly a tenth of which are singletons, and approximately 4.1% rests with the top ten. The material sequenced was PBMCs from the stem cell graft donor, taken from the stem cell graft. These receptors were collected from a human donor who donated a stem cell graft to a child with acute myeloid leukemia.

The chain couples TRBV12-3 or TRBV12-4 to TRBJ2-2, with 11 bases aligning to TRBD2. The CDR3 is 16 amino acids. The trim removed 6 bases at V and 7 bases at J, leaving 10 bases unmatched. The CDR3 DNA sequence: TGTGCCAGCAGCCATAGCGGGAGGGCCCATAGCGGGGAGCTGTTTTTT. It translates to CASSHSGRAHSGELFF.

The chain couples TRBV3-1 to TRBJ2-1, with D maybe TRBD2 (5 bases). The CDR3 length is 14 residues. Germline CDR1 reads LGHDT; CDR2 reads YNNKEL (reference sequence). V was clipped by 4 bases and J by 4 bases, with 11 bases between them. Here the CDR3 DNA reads TGTGCCAGCAGCCCGTGGGGAGAGTACAATGAGCAGTTCTTC. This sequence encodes CASSPWGEYNEQFF.